Listed below are T cell receptor beta chains from one sample, sequenced in a study of T-cell memory formation after mild COVID-19. Each CDR3 protein is one row after TCRdb ran MiXCR on the 5' RACE reads. The sample shows 550,000 to 650,000 distinct CDR3 sequences, roughly a sixth of them seen only once. Source material: PBMCs or a T cell subset sorted from them (not recorded which). These TCRs come from an adult woman who had mild COVID-19 (a few samples of this study predate the infection). Cell type and time point are not known. Each CDR3 is given with its conserved first and last residue. Each record gives: J gene, clone size, CDR3 length, V gene, D gene, CDR3 protein, CDR3 DNA. D genes are given only for firm matches. Only part of the rows carry a size: once, few, many, or a class if the clone is expanded.

TRBJ2-7 | many | 14 | TRBV27 | TRBD2 | CASSGRGGSYEQYF | TGTGCCAGCAGTGGGCGGGGGGGGTCCTACGAGCAGTACTTC
TRBJ1-4 | NA | 15 | TRBV7-9 | TRBD1 | CASIHTGTAPDELFF | TGTGCCAGCATCCACACCGGGACAGCACCCGACGAACTGTTTTTT
TRBJ1-2 | few | 13 | TRBV4-1 | NA | CASSHPGVSGYTF | TGCGCCAGCAGCCATCCCGGGGTTAGTGGCTACACCTTC
TRBJ1-5 | NA | 19 | TRBV4-1 | NA | CASSQRTLPLVLGNQPQHF | TGCGCCAGCAGCCAAAGAACGCTACCCTTGGTCCTTGGGAATCAGCCCCAGCATTTT
TRBJ1-2 | NA | 15 | TRBV7-3 | NA | CASSLRGLGESGYTF | TGTGCCAGCAGCTTAAGGGGCTTGGGGGAGTCTGGCTACACCTTC
TRBJ2-5 | NA | 13 | TRBV7-2 | NA | CASSLAVTETQYF | TGTGCCAGCAGCTTAGCAGTAACAGAGACCCAGTACTTC
TRBJ2-3 | NA | 16 | TRBV9 | TRBD2 | CASSVGTSGNTDTQYF | TGTGCCAGCAGCGTAGGGACTAGCGGAAACACAGATACGCAGTATTTT
TRBJ1-1 | few | 16 | TRBV4-3 | NA | CASSPEFRGGNTEAFF | TGCGCCAGCAGCCCAGAGTTCCGTGGGGGGAACACTGAAGCTTTCTTT
TRBJ2-7 | few | 11 | TRBV7-9 | NA | CASSLEFGQYF | TGTGCCAGCAGCTTAGAATTTGGGCAGTACTTC
TRBJ1-1 | few | 12 | TRBV6-2/TRBV6-3 | NA | CASRDGRTEAFF | TGTGCCAGCAGAGACGGACGGACTGAAGCTTTCTTT